A single sample gave rise to the 26 T cell receptor beta chains below, sequenced in a study of early T cells in non-severe SARS-CoV-2 infection. TCRdb used MiXCR to reprocess the 5' RACE reads, holding one entry per CDR3 protein. The table lists some 40,000 distinct CDR3 sequences, 5.4% of them singletons. The source material was whole blood, sampled at baseline. These receptors were taken from an adult who was a healthcare worker with PCR-confirmed SARS-CoV-2 infection or an uninfected control (not recorded which).

This clonotype was detected only a few times. The chain employs TRBV7-2 and TRBJ2-7; the match to TRBD2 covers 10 bases. The CDR3 runs 19 residues. The germline gives CDR1 SGHTA, CDR2 FQGNSA. V lost 3 bases to trimming and J lost 3 bases; unmatched junction nucleotides: 17. Written as DNA, the CDR3 is TGTGCCAGCAGCTTCTTTGGACTAGCGGCCCTCCGGGGTAACTACGAGCAGTACTTC. Amino acid sequence: CASSFFGLAALRGNYEQYF.

This clonotype turned up a few times. The chain combines TRBV18 with TRBJ2-4; no clear D gene. Deletions cut 3 bases from V and 0 bases from J, with 12 bases between. Germline CDR1 KGHSH, CDR2 LQKENI. The CDR3 extends over 16 amino acids. The DNA of the CDR3 is TGTGCCAGCTCACCCACGGCGACTTTAGCCAAAAACATTCAGTACTTC. As protein: CASSPTATLAKNIQYF.

This clonotype was counted at least ten times. The V gene is TRBV7-9, the J gene TRBJ1-1; D remains ambiguous. Germline-derived CDR1 and CDR2 are SEHNR and FQNEAQ (reference sequence). The CDR3 has 12 residues. Trimming cost V 1 base and J 8 bases, with 8 bases left between them. The CDR3: CASSLVGIEAFF. The CDR3 DNA reads as TGTGCCAGCAGCTTAGTGGGGATCGAAGCTTTCTTT.

The gene calls are TRBV19 and TRBJ1-1; D call uncertain. The CDR3 contains 11 residues. Between the trimmed V and J ends, which lost 7 bases and 7 bases, there was a span of 10 bases. Germline V gene data show CDR1 as LNHDA and CDR2 as SQIVND (reference sequence). The CDR3 protein is CASTGGYEAFF. The CDR3 DNA follows: TGTGCCAGTACGGGAGGCTATGAAGCTTTCTTT.

This clonotype has at least ten counts. The rearrangement joins TRBV12-2 to TRBJ1-5. TRBV12-2 is shown as a pseudogene. CDR3 size: 14 residues. As DNA, the CDR3 is TGTGCAAGTCGCTTAGTGGGAAAGCAGGAGGCCCAGCATTTT. It codes for CASRLVGKQEAQHF.

This clonotype was found many times. The chain joins TRBV27 to TRBJ1-2; 7 bases are shared with TRBD1. Germline loops: CDR1 MNHEY, CDR2 SMNVEV (reference sequence). The J segment lost 2 bases and the V segment lost 5 bases, leaving 5 bases of the junction unmatched. The CDR3 has 14 residues. CDR3 DNA: TGTGCCAGCAGTAGGGACAGTGGAAACTATGGCTACACCTTC. It translates to CASSRDSGNYGYTF.

This clonotype was counted ten times or more. The genes are TRBV19 and TRBJ2-7, with D hard to call. The CDR3 has 13 amino acids. Germline values: CDR1 LNHDA, CDR2 SQIVND (reference sequence). V was cut by 11 bases and J by 0 bases, with 14 bases left in between. The CDR3 protein is CASGPGASYEQYF. The CDR3 nucleotides read TGTGCCTCCGGGCCAGGCGCCTCCTACGAGCAGTACTTC.

There are a few counts of this clonotype. The chain links TRBV20-1 to TRBJ2-7; D is perhaps TRBD2 (6 bases). V was pared by 2 bases and J by 1 base, with 12 bases between. The CDR3 sequence is 14 residues long. Germline values: CDR1 DFQATT, CDR2 SNEGSKA (reference sequence). In DNA, the CDR3 is TGCAGTGCTAGACCGGCTAGCGCGTCCTACGAGCAGTACGTC. It yields the protein CSARPASASYEQYV.

This clonotype was detected a few times. This sequence joins TRBV12-3 or TRBV12-4 and TRBJ2-1, with a possible D match to TRBD2 (6 bases). Between the trimmed V and J ends, which lost 8 bases and 3 bases, there was a span of 14 bases. The CDR3 contains 14 residues. The DNA for the CDR3 is TGTGCCAGCCTATGGCTAGCGAACTACAATGAGCAGTTCTTC. This gives the protein CASLWLANYNEQFF.

The rearrangement joins TRBV28 to TRBJ2-4; a weak D match, TRBD2 (6 bases). Per germline, CDR1 MDHEN and CDR2 SYDVKM. V gave up 5 bases and J gave up 0 bases, with 8 bases separating them. This CDR3 contains 14 residues. The CDR3 reads CASSKGGAKNIQYF. The CDR3 DNA is TGTGCCAGCAGTAAGGGAGGAGCCAAAAACATTCAGTACTTC. The complete variable domain, with remaining parts taken from reference TRBV28 and TRBJ2-4, reads DVKVTQSSRYLVKRTGEKVFLECVQDMDHENMFWYRQDPGLGLRLIYFSYDVKMKEKGDIPEGYSVSREKKERFSLILESASTNQTSMYLCASSKGGAKNIQYFGAGTRLSVL.

The sample holds many counts of this clonotype. The rearrangement joins TRBV10-2 to TRBJ1-5; D is ambiguous. Trimming took off 6 bases at V and 0 bases at J, with 15 bases between the two ends. Germline-derived CDR1 and CDR2 are WSHSY and SAAADI. The CDR3 spans 16 residues. The CDR3 bases are TGCGCCAGCAGCGATCCGGGAGGGCGTAGCAATCAGCCCCAGCATTTT. It encodes CASSDPGGRSNQPQHF.

This clonotype was recorded many times. The chain has TRBV11-2 and TRBJ1-3; D is unresolved. CDR3 length: 13 residues. V was pared by 6 bases and J by 6 bases, with 12 bases between. The V gene's germline CDR1 is SGHAT and CDR2 FQNNGV. This chain's CDR3 is CASSEMSENTIYF. In nucleotides, the CDR3 is TGTGCCAGCAGTGAGATGTCCGAAAACACCATATATTTT. Using reference TRBV11-2 and TRBJ1-3 for the parts outside the CDR3, the full variable domain is EAGVAQSPRYKIIEKRQSVAFWCNPISGHATLYWYQQILGQGPKLLIQFQNNGVVDDSQLPKDRFSAERLKGVDSTLKIQPAKLEDSAVYLCASSEMSENTIYFGEGSWLTVV.

This clonotype was observed many times. The CDR3 coding sequence is TGTGCCAGCAGTTACTACAGGAGAACTGAAGCTTTCTTT. This encodes CASSYYRRTEAFF. The genes are TRBV12-3 or TRBV12-4 and TRBJ1-1, with D perhaps TRBD1 (5 bases). CDR3 length: 13 residues. Between the trimmed V and J ends, which lost 4 bases and 5 bases, there was a span of 11 bases.

This clonotype has at least ten counts. This chain connects TRBV6-1 to TRBJ2-3; 8 bases align to TRBD2. V lost 6 bases, J lost 4 bases, and 9 bases stayed unmatched. Germline V gene data show CDR1 as MNHNS and CDR2 as SASEGT. The CDR3 has 15 residues. This CDR3 reads CASRLSGSGADTQYF. CDR3 in DNA: TGTGCCAGCAGACTCAGCGGGAGTGGCGCAGATACGCAGTATTTT.

This clonotype is categorized as medium-sized (0.01 to 0.1%). This chain connects TRBV28 to TRBJ1-5, with a tentative D call TRBD1 (5 bases). Looked up from germline, CDR1 is MDHEN and CDR2 is SYDVKM. Trimming removed 7 bases from V and 5 bases from J, with 12 bases in between. CDR3 length: 13 residues. The CDR3: CASNAGTHQPQHF. CDR3 sequence (DNA): TGTGCCAGCAACGCAGGGACGCATCAGCCCCAGCATTTT.

This clonotype was observed a handful of times. V is TRBV20-1 and J is TRBJ2-5; 9 nucleotides match TRBD2. J lost 5 bases, V lost 5 bases, and 15 bases had no gene match. The CDR3 loop spans 16 amino acids. Germline-derived CDR1 and CDR2 are DFQATT and SNEGSKA (reference sequence). The CDR3 loop is CSAGGGTGTSLETQYF. The DNA of the CDR3 is TGCAGTGCTGGGGGGGGAACCGGGACTAGCTTGGAGACCCAGTACTTC.

This clonotype has at least ten counts. This chain links TRBV7-8 with TRBJ1-4; 7 bases fit TRBD1. Germline V CDR1 and CDR2: SGHVS, FQNEAQ. The CDR3 has 15 residues. V gave up 8 bases and J gave up 7 bases; unmatched junction bases: 13. This CDR3 reads CASGGATGRSEKLFF. CDR3 nucleotide sequence: TGTGCCAGCGGGGGGGCGACAGGGCGTAGTGAAAAACTGTTTTTT.

The sample holds many counts of this clonotype. The chain links TRBV24-1 to TRBJ2-3; D not certain. Trimming took off 4 bases at V and 5 bases at J, with 15 bases between the two ends. The V gene's germline CDR1 is KGHDR and CDR2 SFDVKD. The CDR3 has 15 amino acids. CDR3 protein: CATSEPTDHLDTQYF. Here the CDR3 DNA reads TGTGCCACCAGTGAACCTACAGACCACCTAGATACGCAGTATTTT.

This clonotype was detected only a few times. The rearrangement joins TRBV3-1 to TRBJ1-1, with D uncertain. The germline V and J ends were trimmed by 1 base and 5 bases, with 11 bases remaining between them. The CDR3 has 14 amino acids. CDR1 and CDR2 (germline): LGHDT, YNNKEL (reference sequence). The chain's CDR3 is CASSQVGYGTEAFF. CDR3 nucleotide sequence: TGTGCCAGCAGCCAAGTAGGGTATGGGACTGAAGCTTTCTTT.

This clonotype was seen more than once but under ten times. The V call is TRBV19, the J call TRBJ1-3, with D hard to call. The V and J ends lost 4 bases and 4 bases respectively, with 14 bases between them. The germline CDR1 and CDR2 sequences are LNHDA and SQIVND (reference sequence). The CDR3 contains 15 residues. The CDR3 sequence: CASSSSPGSGNTIYF. CDR3 DNA: TGTGCCAGTAGTAGTTCCCCGGGCTCCGGAAACACCATATATTTT.

This clonotype was detected a few times. The chain recombines TRBV18 with TRBJ2-1, with 8 positions matching TRBD2. This CDR3 is 18 amino acids long. CDR1 is KGHSH and CDR2 is LQKENI in the germline V gene. The V gene end was trimmed by 1 base and the J gene end by 1 base; junction bases not matched to a gene: 9. CDR3 nucleotides: TGTGCCAGCTCACCACGGGCAGCGGGAGAGAGATCCTACAATGAGCAGTTCTTC. This gives the protein CASSPRAAGERSYNEQFF.

This clonotype appeared many times. The chain has TRBV7-2 and TRBJ2-3; D uncertain. V lost 2 bases to trimming and J lost 4 bases, with 7 bases between them. The V gene's germline CDR1 is SGHTA and CDR2 FQGNSA. CDR3 length equals 13 residues. CDR3 sequence reads: CASSLTVPDTQYF. The CDR3, as DNA: TGTGCCAGCAGCTTAACCGTCCCAGATACGCAGTATTTT.

The V and J genes are TRBV5-1 and TRBJ2-1; D unclear. The V end was cut by 4 bases, the J end by 0 bases, with 11 bases between. There are 15 residues in the CDR3. Germline V lookup: CDR1 SGHRS, CDR2 YFSETQ. The CDR3 DNA reads TGCGCCAGCAGCACCATCCCGAGCTCCTACAATGAGCAGTTCTTC. Protein product: CASSTIPSSYNEQFF.

This clonotype was picked up many times. The V and J genes are TRBV5-1 and TRBJ2-1; D not certain. There are 15 residues in the CDR3. Trimming took off 2 bases at V and 8 bases at J, with 17 bases between the two ends. CDR1 and CDR2 from the germline V gene are SGHRS and YFSETQ. The CDR3: CASSFLRMIGDEQFF. The CDR3 bases are TGCGCCAGCAGCTTTCTAAGGATGATAGGCGATGAGCAGTTCTTC.

By its share, this clonotype is medium-sized. The CDR3 DNA reads as TGTGCCAGCAGTAAGCGGGAGCAGAACGAGCAGTACTTC. Protein: CASSKREQNEQYF. V is TRBV6-5 and J is TRBJ2-7; TRBD2 matches at 8 bases. V shed 5 bases, J shed 5 bases, and the junction held 5 bases outside the gene matches. The CDR3 has 13 amino acids. Germline-derived CDR1 and CDR2 are MNHEY and SVGAGI.

This clonotype was counted only a few times. The genes are TRBV19 and TRBJ2-7; either TRBD1 or TRBD2 may fit D (5 bases each). V lost 6 bases and J 0 bases, leaving 15 bases between the germline ends. This CDR3 contains 15 residues. CDR1 is LNHDA, CDR2 SQIVND, per germline (reference sequence). CDR3 DNA: TGTGCCAGTAGGAGCCGGGACCTTAGCTCCTACGAGCAGTACGTC. Translated, it gives CASRSRDLSSYEQYV.